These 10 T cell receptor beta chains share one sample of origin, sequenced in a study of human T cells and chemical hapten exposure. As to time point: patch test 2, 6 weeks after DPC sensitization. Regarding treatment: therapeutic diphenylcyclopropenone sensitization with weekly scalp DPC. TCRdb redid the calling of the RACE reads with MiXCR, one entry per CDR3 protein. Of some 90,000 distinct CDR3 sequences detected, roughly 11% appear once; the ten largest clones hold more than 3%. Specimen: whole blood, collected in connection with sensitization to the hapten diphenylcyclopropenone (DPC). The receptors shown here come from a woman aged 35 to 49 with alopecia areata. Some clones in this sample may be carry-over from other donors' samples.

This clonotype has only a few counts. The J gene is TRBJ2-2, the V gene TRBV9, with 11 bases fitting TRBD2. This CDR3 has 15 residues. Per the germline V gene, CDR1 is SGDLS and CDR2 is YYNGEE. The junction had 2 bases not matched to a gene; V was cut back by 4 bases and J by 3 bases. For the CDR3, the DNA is TGTGCCAGCAGCTTTAGCGGGGGGGACACCGGGGAGCTGTTTTTT. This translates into CASSFSGGDTGELFF. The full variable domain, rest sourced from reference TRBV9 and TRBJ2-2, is DSGVTQTPKHLITATGQRVTLRCSPRSGDLSVYWYQQSLDQGLQFLIQYYNGEERAKGNILERFSAQQFPDLHSELNLSSLELGDSALYFCASSFSGGDTGELFFGEGSRLTVL.

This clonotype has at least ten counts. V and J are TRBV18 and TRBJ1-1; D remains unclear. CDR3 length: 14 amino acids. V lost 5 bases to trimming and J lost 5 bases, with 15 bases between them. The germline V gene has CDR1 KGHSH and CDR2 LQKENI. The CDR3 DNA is TGTGCCAGCTCAGAGCAGAGCTTGAGGACTGAAGCTTTCTTT. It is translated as CASSEQSLRTEAFF.

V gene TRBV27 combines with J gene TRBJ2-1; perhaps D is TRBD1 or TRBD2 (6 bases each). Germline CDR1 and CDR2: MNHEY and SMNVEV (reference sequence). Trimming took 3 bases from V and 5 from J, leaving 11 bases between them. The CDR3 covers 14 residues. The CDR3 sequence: CASSLRGRNNEQFF. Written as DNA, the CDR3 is TGTGCCAGCAGTTTGAGGGGGAGGAACAATGAGCAGTTCTTC.

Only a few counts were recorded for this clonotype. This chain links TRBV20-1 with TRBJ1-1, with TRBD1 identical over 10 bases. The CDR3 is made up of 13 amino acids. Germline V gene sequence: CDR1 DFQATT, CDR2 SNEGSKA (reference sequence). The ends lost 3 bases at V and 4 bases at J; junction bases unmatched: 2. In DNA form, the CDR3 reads TGCAGTGCTAGGACAGGGGGCGTCACTGAAGCTTTCTTT. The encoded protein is CSARTGGVTEAFF.

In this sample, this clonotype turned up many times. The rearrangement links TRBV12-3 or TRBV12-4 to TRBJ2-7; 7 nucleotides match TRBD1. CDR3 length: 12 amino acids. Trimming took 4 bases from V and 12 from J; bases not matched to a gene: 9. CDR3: CASSSLRQGGYF. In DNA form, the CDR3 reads TGTGCCAGCAGTTCACTCAGACAGGGCGGGTACTTC.

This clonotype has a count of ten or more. DNA for the CDR3: TGTGCCAGCAGGGGGACGGTTGGAAACACCATATATTTT. Translating it yields CASRGTVGNTIYF. V and J are TRBV2 and TRBJ1-3; D may be TRBD1 (5 bases). V gave up 6 bases and J gave up 3 bases, with 9 bases separating them. The CDR3 runs to 13 residues. Germline V lookup: CDR1 SNHLY, CDR2 FYNNEI.

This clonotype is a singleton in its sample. CDR3 protein: CASSYGTSAYPYGYTF. CDR3 DNA: TGTGCCAGCAGCTACGGGACATCAGCTTACCCCTATGGCTACACCTTC. V usage is TRBV11-1 and J usage is TRBJ1-2; maybe TRBD1 (6 bases). Deletions cut 4 bases from V and 4 bases from J, with 19 bases between. This CDR3 contains 16 residues. CDR1 is SGHAT, CDR2 FQDESV, per germline (reference sequence).

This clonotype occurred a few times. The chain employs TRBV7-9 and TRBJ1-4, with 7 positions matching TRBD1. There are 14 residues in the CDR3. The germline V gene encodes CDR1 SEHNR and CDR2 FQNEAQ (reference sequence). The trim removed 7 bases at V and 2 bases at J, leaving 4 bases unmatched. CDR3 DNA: TGTGCCAGCACCAAGGGGGCGACTAATGAAAAACTGTTTTTT. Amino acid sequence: CASTKGATNEKLFF.

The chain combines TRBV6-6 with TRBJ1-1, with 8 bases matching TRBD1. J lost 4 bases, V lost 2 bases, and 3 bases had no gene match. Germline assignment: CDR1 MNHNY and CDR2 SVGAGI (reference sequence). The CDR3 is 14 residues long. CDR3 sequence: CASSYGQGGTEAFF. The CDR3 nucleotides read TGTGCCAGCAGTTACGGACAGGGAGGCACTGAAGCTTTCTTT.

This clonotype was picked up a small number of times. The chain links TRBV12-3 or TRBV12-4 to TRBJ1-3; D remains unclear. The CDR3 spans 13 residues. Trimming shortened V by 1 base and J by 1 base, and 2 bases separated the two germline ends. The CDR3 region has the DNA TGTGCCAGCAGTTTAGAGTCTGGAAACACCATATATTTT. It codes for CASSLESGNTIYF.